A selection of T cell receptor beta chains follows, all from one sample in a study of CD8 T cells in Susac syndrome. TCRdb reanalysed the immunoSEQ multiplex PCR reads using MiXCR and keeps one entry per CDR3 protein. The table shows 150,000 or so distinct CDR3 sequences, with roughly nine tenths occurring only once. Sequenced material: CD4+ T cells from PBMCs. The receptors come from a human donor in good health. Each CDR3 is given with its conserved first and last residue. The D gene is left open where the match is weak. The listing skips clone size in some rows; elsewhere it reads once, few, many or a size class.

TRBD2 | - | TRBJ2-7 | TRBV7-9 | TGTGCCAGCAGCTTAGGGGCTAGCGGGAGGGCTGGCGAGCAGTACTTC | CASSLGASGRAGEQYF
- | - | TRBJ2-2 | TRBV3-1 | TGTGCCAGCAGCCTACACGGCACCGGGGAGCTGTTTTTT | CASSLHGTGELFF
TRBD2 | once | TRBJ2-1 | TRBV20-1 | TGCAGTAAGGCGGGGGGCCCTAATGAGCAGTTCTTC | CSKAGGPNEQFF
TRBD2 | - | TRBJ2-1 | TRBV28 | TGTGCCAGCAGTAGGGGACTAGCGAGCAACAATGAGCAGTTCTTC | CASSRGLASNNEQFF
- | - | TRBJ2-1 | TRBV5-1 | TGCGCCAGCAGCTTGTGGACTCACCGCTCCTACAATGAGCAGTTCTTC | CASSLWTHRSYNEQFF
TRBD2 | - | TRBJ2-5 | TRBV7-9 | TGTGCCAGCAGCTTAGCGCAGACTAGCGGGAGAGGTTGGGAGACCCAGTACTTC | CASSLAQTSGRGWETQYF
- | - | TRBJ2-6 | TRBV4-2 | TGTGCCAGCAGAAATGACCTTGGACTGGTCTCTGGGGCCAACGTCCTGACTTTC | CASRNDLGLVSGANVLTF
TRBD2 | - | TRBJ2-7 | TRBV7-6 | TGTGCCAGCAGCCCCCGGACTAGCGGGATATACGAGCAGTACTTC | CASSPRTSGIYEQYF
- | few | TRBJ2-5 | TRBV5-1 | TGCGCCAGCAGCTTCATTGACCAGACTGAGACCCAGTACTTC | CASSFIDQTETQYF
- | - | TRBJ2-1 | TRBV12-3/TRBV12-4 | TGTGCCAGCAGTTATAATACTTACAATGAGCAGTTCTTC | CASSYNTYNEQFF
- | - | TRBJ2-3 | TRBV25-1 | TGTGCCAGCAGTGGAGCGACAGCTAGCACAGATACGCAGTATTTT | CASSGATASTDTQYF
- | - | TRBJ2-3 | TRBV6-6 | TGTGCCAGCAGGCCACAGGCGCTTTGGGATACGCAGTATTTT | CASRPQALWDTQYF
TRBD1 | - | TRBJ1-1 | TRBV5-1 | TGCGCCAGCAGCTATAGCCCACAGGGGGCGGACACTGAAGCTTTCTTT | CASSYSPQGADTEAFF
- | few | TRBJ1-1 | TRBV11-1 | TGTGCCAGCAGCCGTCAAGGTGGGGAAGCTTTCTTT | CASSRQGGEAFF
TRBD1 | - | TRBJ2-2 | TRBV3-1 | TGTGCCAGCAGTTCCCGGGACAGGGGGACCGGGGAGCTGTTTTTT | CASSSRDRGTGELFF
- | - | TRBJ2-2 | TRBV5-1 | TGCGCCAGCAGCCCCGCACCCGGAACCGGGGAGCTGTTTTTT | CASSPAPGTGELFF
- | - | TRBJ2-1 | TRBV28 | TGTGCCAGCAGTCCACCGAACGAAGCGTACAATGAGCAGTTCTTC | CASSPPNEAYNEQFF
TRBD1 | - | TRBJ2-7 | TRBV15 | TGTGCCACCAGCAGATCCGGGACAGGGGGCTACGAGCAGTACTTC | CATSRSGTGGYEQYF
- | - | TRBJ2-7 | TRBV5-1 | TGCGCCAGCAGCTTGGACGTAGGGTCCTACGAGCAGTACTTC | CASSLDVGSYEQYF
- | - | TRBJ1-5 | TRBV3-1 | TGTGCCAGCTCGTGGGCCTACAATCAGCCCCAGCATTTT | CASSWAYNQPQHF
- | few | TRBJ1-3 | TRBV6-2/TRBV6-3 | TGTGCCAGCAGTTACAACCCCGGATCGTCGGGCAACACCATATATTTT | CASSYNPGSSGNTIYF
- | - | TRBJ2-7 | TRBV20-1 | TGCAGTGCTAGAGATGGAAGGGACGAGCAGTACTTC | CSARDGRDEQYF
- | - | TRBJ1-2 | TRBV20-1 | TGCAGTGCTAGACGGGGAATGCGCTACACCTTC | CSARRGMRYTF
TRBD1 | - | TRBJ2-5 | TRBV18 | TGTGCCAGCTCAGCCGGGACAGTAGAGACCCAGTACTTC | CASSAGTVETQYF
- | - | TRBJ2-3 | TRBV6-2/TRBV6-3 | TGTGCCAGCATTAGGGGAGATACGCAGTATTTT | CASIRGDTQYF
- | - | TRBJ1-1 | TRBV4-1 | TGCGCCAGCAGCCAAGGGTTTCCCTCGAGAACTGAAGCTTTCTTT | CASSQGFPSRTEAFF
- | - | TRBJ2-3 | TRBV10-1 | TGCGCCAGCAGTGACCCGGGGTTTGGGACAGATACGCAGTATTTT | CASSDPGFGTDTQYF
TRBD2 | - | TRBJ2-7 | TRBV2 | TGTGCCAGCAGATGGGGGGGAGGCGACGAGCAGTACTTC | CASRWGGGDEQYF
- | - | TRBJ1-5 | TRBV6-2/TRBV6-3 | TGTGCCACCCGCGAGGGGCTCAGTCAGCCCCAGCATTTT | CATREGLSQPQHF
- | - | TRBJ2-3 | TRBV28 | TGTGCCAGCAGTTTAGGAGGGAGAAGCACAGATACGCAGTATTTT | CASSLGGRSTDTQYF
- | - | TRBJ2-5 | TRBV28 | TGTGCCAGCAGTAAACCCTCAGGACGGTCAGAGACCCAGTACTTC | CASSKPSGRSETQYF
TRBD1 | - | TRBJ2-7 | TRBV2 | TGTGCCAGCAGTGGCGACAGGGGGCGTGAGCAGTACTTC | CASSGDRGREQYF
- | - | TRBJ1-6 | TRBV10-3 | TGTGCCCTAGGGTGGTCCTATAATTCACCCCTCCACTTT | CALGWSYNSPLHF
TRBD1 | once | TRBJ1-2 | TRBV6-2/TRBV6-3 | TGTGCCAGCAGCCAGGGACAGGGAGGAAGGTATGGCTACACCTTC | CASSQGQGGRYGYTF
- | once | TRBJ1-6 | TRBV4-1 | TGCGCCAGCAGCCAAGAATCGAGGAGGGTGAATTCACCCCTCCACTTT | CASSQESRRVNSPLHF
- | - | TRBJ2-7 | TRBV3-1 | TGTGCCAGCAGCCACCAACAGGGATTCGAGCAGTACTTC | CASSHQQGFEQYF